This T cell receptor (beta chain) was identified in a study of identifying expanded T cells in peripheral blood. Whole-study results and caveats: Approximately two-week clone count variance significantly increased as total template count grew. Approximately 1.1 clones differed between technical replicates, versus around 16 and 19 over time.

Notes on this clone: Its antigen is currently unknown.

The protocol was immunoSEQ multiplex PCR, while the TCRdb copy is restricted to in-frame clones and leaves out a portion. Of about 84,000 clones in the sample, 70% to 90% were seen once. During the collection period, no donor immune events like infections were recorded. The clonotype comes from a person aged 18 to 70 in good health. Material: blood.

CDR3 DNA sequence: TGTGCCAGCAGCCTCCTTACCGACTATGGCTACACCTTC. Its translation is CASSLLTDYGYTF. The genes are TRBV7-9 and TRBJ1-2; D gene ambiguous. Per the germline V gene, CDR1 is SEHNR and CDR2 is FQNEAQ (reference sequence). The CDR3 has 13 amino acids. Trimming took off 5 bases at V and 3 bases at J, with 10 bases between the two ends.